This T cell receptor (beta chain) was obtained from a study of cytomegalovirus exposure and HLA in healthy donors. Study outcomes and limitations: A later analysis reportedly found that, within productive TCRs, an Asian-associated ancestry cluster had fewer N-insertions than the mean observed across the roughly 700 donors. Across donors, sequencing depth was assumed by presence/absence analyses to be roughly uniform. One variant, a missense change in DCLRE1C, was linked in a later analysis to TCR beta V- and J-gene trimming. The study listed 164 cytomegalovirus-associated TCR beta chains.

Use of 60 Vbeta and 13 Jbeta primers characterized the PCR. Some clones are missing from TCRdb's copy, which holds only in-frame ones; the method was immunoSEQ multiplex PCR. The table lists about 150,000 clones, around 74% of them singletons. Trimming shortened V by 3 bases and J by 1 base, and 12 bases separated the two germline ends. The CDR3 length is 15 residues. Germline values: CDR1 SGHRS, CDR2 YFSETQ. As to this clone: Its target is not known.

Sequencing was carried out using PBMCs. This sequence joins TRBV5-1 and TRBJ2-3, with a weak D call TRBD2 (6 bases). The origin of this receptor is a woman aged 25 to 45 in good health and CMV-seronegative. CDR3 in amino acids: CASSYRDFRTDTQYF. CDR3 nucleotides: TGCGCCAGCAGCTACCGGGACTTTCGCACAGATACGCAGTATTTT.